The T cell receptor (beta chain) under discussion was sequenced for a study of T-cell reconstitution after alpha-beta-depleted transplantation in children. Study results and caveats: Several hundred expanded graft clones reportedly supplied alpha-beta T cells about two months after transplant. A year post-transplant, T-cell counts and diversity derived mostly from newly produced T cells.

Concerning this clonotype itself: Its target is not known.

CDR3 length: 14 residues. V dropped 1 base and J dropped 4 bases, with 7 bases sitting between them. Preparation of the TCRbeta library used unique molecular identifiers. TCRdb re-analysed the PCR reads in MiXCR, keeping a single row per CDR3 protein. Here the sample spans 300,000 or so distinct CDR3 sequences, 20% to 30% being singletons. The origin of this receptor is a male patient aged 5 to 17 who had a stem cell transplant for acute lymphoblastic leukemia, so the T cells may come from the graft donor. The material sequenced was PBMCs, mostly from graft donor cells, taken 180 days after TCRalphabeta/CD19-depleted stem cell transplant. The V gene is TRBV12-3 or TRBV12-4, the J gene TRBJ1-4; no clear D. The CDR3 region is CASSLGVINEKLFF. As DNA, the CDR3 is TGTGCCAGCAGTTTAGGTGTAATTAATGAAAAACTGTTTTTT.